These 9 T cell receptor beta chains share one sample of origin, sequenced in a study of regulatory T cells in long-lasting Graves disease. This sample's time point: newly diagnosed GD, antithyroid drugs for less than 3 months. With RNA extracted from PBMCs as input, the TCR library was made. Libraries of TCR beta came from iRepertoire HTBI primers plus Arm-PCR of CDR3 regions. One entry per CDR3 protein results from TCRdb running MiXCR on the multiplex PCR reads. The sample includes about 530,000 distinct CDR3 sequences, 15% to 20% of them seen just once. These records were also assigned to another study, of T cells in Graves' hyperthyroidism and ophthalmopathy.

The source material was peripheral blood mononuclear cells (PBMCs), sampled at new diagnosis, from a patient treated with antithyroid drugs. The receptors shown here come from a woman aged 35-65 years with Graves disease.

Many counts were recorded for this clonotype. Here the CDR3 DNA reads TGCAGTGCGGATAGTTCGGTCTACAATGAGCAGTTCTTC. It codes for CSADSSVYNEQFF. This chain links TRBV20-1 with TRBJ2-1, with no clear D. Germline-derived CDR1 and CDR2 are DFQATT and SNEGSKA (reference sequence). This CDR3 has 13 residues. The V and J ends lost 6 bases and 3 bases respectively, with 12 bases between them.

Many counts were recorded for this clonotype. This chain links TRBV11-1 with TRBJ2-1; 7 bases fit TRBD1. The CDR3 loop spans 16 amino acids. J gave up 5 bases and V 4 bases, and 11 bases lay outside the gene matches. Germline loops: CDR1 SGHAT, CDR2 FQDESV (reference sequence). The CDR3 DNA is TGTGCCAGCAGCTCGCTCGACAGGGTGGTCCACAATGAGCAGTTCTTC. This encodes CASSSLDRVVHNEQFF. The variable domain in full, with the rest retrieved from reference TRBV11-1 and TRBJ2-1, is EAEVAQSPRYKITEKSQAVAFWCDPISGHATLYWYRQILGQGPELLVQFQDESVVDDSQLPKDRFSAERLKGVDSTLKIQPAELGDSAMYLCASSSLDRVVHNEQFFGPGTRLTVL.

This clonotype was seen at least ten times. The chain has TRBV20-1 and TRBJ2-6; D possibly matches TRBD1 or TRBD2 (5 bases each). Germline V gives CDR1 DFQATT, CDR2 SNEGSKA (reference sequence). CDR3 size: 15 residues. Trimming removed 5 bases at V and 4 bases at J, with 15 bases between. CDR3 residues: CSASYRPGGANVLTF. In DNA, the CDR3 is TGCAGTGCTTCCTACAGGCCGGGGGGGGCCAACGTCCTGACTTTC.

As concerns this clonotype: A single base separates this from a much larger clone, so it may be a read error. The chain is built from TRBV12-3 or TRBV12-4 and TRBJ2-5; D ambiguous. This CDR3 comprises 14 residues. Trimming pared 6 bases from V and 7 bases from J, leaving 18 bases between. In DNA, the CDR3 is TGTGCCAGCAGCCAGGAGCGTTTTCGAGGGACCCAGTACTTC. Amino acid sequence: CASSQERFRGTQYF.

This clonotype occurred many times. The chain carries TRBV7-9 and TRBJ2-7; D tentatively reads TRBD1 or TRBD2 (5 bases each). Germline V gene data show CDR1 as SEHNR and CDR2 as FQNEAQ (reference sequence). The V and J ends lost 4 bases and 4 bases respectively, with 32 bases between them. The CDR3 extends over 20 amino acids. The CDR3 DNA reads as TGTGCCAGCAGCTACCCCTTCCGGGAAGGGGACCACAAACCCGGATACGAGCAGTACTTC. This translates into CASSYPFREGDHKPGYEQYF.

This clonotype came up many times. The junction departs from the called germline gene at one end, perhaps through a read error. This chain links TRBV5-1 with TRBJ2-7; 10 bases are shared with TRBD2. The CDR3 is made up of 15 amino acids. From germline, CDR1 is SGHRS and CDR2 YFSETQ. In nucleotides, the CDR3 is TGTGCCAGCAGTTTAGCGGGGGGTGACTCTTACGAGCAGTACTTC. Translated, it gives CASSLAGGDSYEQYF.

The CDR3 DNA reads as TGTGCCAGCAGCCCTGGATTACAGGGTCTCTATGGCTACACCTTC. It codes for CASSPGLQGLYGYTF. This chain uses TRBV28 with TRBJ1-2, with a tentative D call TRBD1 (6 bases). V lost 6 bases and J 4 bases, leaving 18 bases between the germline ends. From germline, CDR1 is MDHEN and CDR2 SYDVKM. This CDR3 contains 15 residues.

About this clonotype: The likely explanation is a read error, given a far larger clone one base away. V usage is TRBV14 and J usage is TRBJ2-7; D not certain. Between the trimmed V and J ends, which lost 1 base and 6 bases, there was a span of 4 bases. CDR3 length equals 11 residues. Germline CDR1 SGHDN, CDR2 FVKESK. CDR3 loop: CASSQGCEQYF. DNA of the CDR3: TGTGCCAGCAGCCAAGGCTGCGAGCAGTACTTC.

This clonotype was detected many times. This sequence joins TRBV30 and TRBJ2-3; 8 bases agree with TRBD1. Germline-derived CDR1 and CDR2 are GTSNPN and SVGIG (reference sequence). V lost 5 bases to trimming and J lost 1 base; unmatched junction nucleotides: 5. This CDR3 contains 14 residues. In DNA form, the CDR3 reads TGTGCCTGGTTTGGACAGGGTGGCACAGATACGCAGTATTTT. Translated: CAWFGQGGTDTQYF.